These 17 T cell receptor beta chains originate from one sample sequenced in a study of blood T cell repertoires in COVID-19. TCRdb's copy holds only in-frame clones and misses some; the assay was immunoSEQ multiplex PCR. The table lists a few hundred thousand clones, approximately 88% of them singletons. Sequencing used PBMCs or T cells enriched from blood (not recorded which). The receptors come from a woman between 18 and 29 years old who had recovered from COVID-19.

The chain joins TRBV25-1 to TRBJ1-6; 8 bases agree with TRBD1. The germline gives CDR1 MGHDK, CDR2 SYGVNS. After removal of 8 bases from V and 7 bases from J, the junction contained 7 bases not matched to a gene. CDR3 size: 14 residues. CDR3 sequence: CASGAGTGNSPLHF. CDR3 nucleotide sequence: TGTGCCAGCGGGGCCGGGACAGGCAATTCACCCCTCCACTTT. The full variable domain, completed using reference TRBV25-1 and TRBJ1-6, is EADIYQTPRYLVIGTGKKITLECSQTMGHDKMYWYQQDPGMELHLIHYSYGVNSTEKGDLSSESTVSRIRTEHFPLTLESARPSHTSQYLCASGAGTGNSPLHFGNGTRLTVT.

The chain combines TRBV19 with TRBJ1-1; D uncertain. Germline CDR1 LNHDA, CDR2 SQIVND (reference sequence). This CDR3 has 16 residues. Trimming took 5 bases from V and 4 from J, leaving 20 bases between them. The CDR3 here is CASSQRFGRAGTEAFF. CDR3 nucleotides: TGTGCCAGTAGTCAACGATTCGGACGGGCGGGCACTGAAGCTTTCTTT.

This chain connects TRBV19 to TRBJ2-7, with D possibly being TRBD1 (6 bases). The CDR3 has 14 amino acids. V was cut by 4 bases and J by 1 base, with 11 bases left in between. Germline CDR1 and CDR2: LNHDA and SQIVND (reference sequence). CDR3 amino acids: CASSSYRASYEQYF. In DNA form, the CDR3 reads TGTGCCAGTAGTAGTTACAGGGCATCCTACGAGCAGTACTTC.

This clone was seen many times. This chain joins TRBV7-6 and TRBJ2-7; D remains unclear. Trimming removed 1 base at V and 6 bases at J, with 4 bases between. Germline V gene sequence: CDR1 SGHVS, CDR2 FNYEAQ. The CDR3 is 11 amino acids. DNA of the CDR3: TGTGCCAGCAGCTTAGGGGCCGAGCAGTACTTC. Protein sequence: CASSLGAEQYF.

The chain is built from TRBV7-8 and TRBJ2-4; TRBD1 might be the D (6 bases). This CDR3 contains 15 residues. Germline V gene lookup returns CDR1 SGHVS and CDR2 FQNEAQ. Trimming cost V 5 bases and J 7 bases, with 18 bases left between them. CDR3 in amino acids: CASSRRGSLGNIQYF. The CDR3 DNA is TGTGCCAGCAGCCGCAGGGGCAGCCTGGGGAACATTCAGTACTTC.

The V gene is TRBV24-1, the J gene TRBJ2-7; TRBD1 matches at 11 bases. The germline V gene has CDR1 KGHDR and CDR2 SFDVKD. There are 15 residues in the CDR3. Losses at the gene ends were 5 bases for V and 4 bases for J; bases not matched to a gene: 6. The CDR3 here is CATSGRGTGGYEQYF. The CDR3 DNA sequence: TGTGCCACCAGTGGCAGAGGGACAGGGGGGTACGAGCAGTACTTC.

V usage is TRBV5-5 and J usage is TRBJ1-5; 8 bases line up with TRBD1. This CDR3 has 17 amino acids. Germline-derived CDR1 and CDR2 are SGHKS and YYEKEE (reference sequence). The V segment lost 4 bases and the J segment 0 bases; nucleotides outside the gene matches: 9. CDR3 protein: CASSPGWDRYSNQPQHF. The CDR3 DNA follows: TGTGCCAGCAGCCCTGGATGGGACAGGTATAGCAATCAGCCCCAGCATTTT.

The chain has TRBV4-3 and TRBJ2-1; 9 bases map to TRBD1. The V gene end was trimmed by 3 bases and the J gene end by 9 bases; junction bases not matched to a gene: 15. The CDR3 is 17 residues long. Per the germline V gene, CDR1 is LGHNA and CDR2 is YSLEER. CDR3 residues: CASSHTTGTGKGSEQFF. In nucleotides, the CDR3 is TGCGCCAGCAGCCATACAACCGGGACAGGGAAAGGGAGTGAGCAGTTCTTC.

The chain has TRBV27 and TRBJ2-7; tentatively, D is TRBD1 (6 bases). The CDR3 is made up of 16 amino acids. Trimming took 4 bases from V and 1 from J, leaving 17 bases between them. Per the germline V gene, CDR1 is MNHEY and CDR2 is SMNVEV (reference sequence). CDR3 sequence: CASSSHREVGSYEQYF. CDR3 nucleotides: TGTGCCAGCAGTTCCCACAGGGAAGTAGGATCCTACGAGCAGTACTTC.

The V call is TRBV4-3, the J call TRBJ2-7; D unclear. The length of the CDR3 is 13 residues. Looked up from germline, CDR1 is LGHNA and CDR2 is YSLEER. The V and J ends lost 1 base and 1 base respectively, with 5 bases between them. The CDR3 DNA reads TGCGCCAGCAGCCAAGTCCTATCCTACGAGCAGTACTTC. It specifies CASSQVLSYEQYF.

DNA of the CDR3: TGTGCCAGCAGCTGGGGGACAGGGGTTGGGTTGGAGACCCAGTACTTC. The encoded protein is CASSWGTGVGLETQYF. The chain combines TRBV5-4 with TRBJ2-5, with 10 bases matching TRBD1. The CDR3 has 16 residues. The J segment lost 5 bases and the V segment lost 3 bases, leaving 10 bases of the junction unmatched. The germline V gene has CDR1 SGHNT and CDR2 YYREEE (reference sequence).

The chain recombines TRBV7-3 with TRBJ1-1; 8 nucleotides agree with TRBD1. This CDR3 spans 17 amino acids. Germline V gene data show CDR1 as SGHTA and CDR2 as FQGTGA. V was pared by 5 bases and J by 4 bases, with 15 bases of the junction left unmatched. DNA for the CDR3: TGTGCCAGCAGCCAAACGAATCACAGGGGGTACGTCACTGAAGCTTTCTTT. Its protein is CASSQTNHRGYVTEAFF. The full variable domain, completed using reference TRBV7-3 and TRBJ1-1, is GAGVSQTPSNKVTEKGKYVELRCDPISGHTALYWYRQSLGQGPEFLIYFQGTGAADDSGLPNDRFFAVRPEGSVSTLKIQRTERGDSAVYLCASSQTNHRGYVTEAFFGQGTRLTVV.

This sequence joins TRBV19 and TRBJ1-5, with 8 bases aligning to TRBD1. This CDR3 has 14 amino acids. The junction had 6 bases not matched to a gene; V was cut back by 6 bases and J by 5 bases. Germline loops: CDR1 LNHDA, CDR2 SQIVND (reference sequence). This CDR3 is CASRGTGRHQPQHF. In DNA, the CDR3 is TGTGCCAGTAGGGGGACAGGCCGGCATCAGCCCCAGCATTTT.

This chain connects TRBV29-1 to TRBJ2-7; D is unresolved. This CDR3 region has 14 residues. Trimming took off 5 bases at V and 0 bases at J, with 14 bases between the two ends. Germline CDR1 is SQVTM and CDR2 is ANQGSEA. This CDR3 reads CSVLTEESSYEQYF. In nucleotides, the CDR3 is TGCAGCGTTCTCACAGAAGAAAGCTCCTACGAGCAGTACTTC.

The chain links TRBV10-3 to TRBJ1-5; TRBD1 agrees at 7 bases. CDR3 length: 15 amino acids. Per the germline V gene, CDR1 is ENHRY and CDR2 is SYGVKD. J lost 6 bases, V lost 3 bases, and 8 bases had no gene match. The CDR3 sequence is CAISETDREGQPQHF. Here the CDR3 DNA reads TGTGCCATCAGTGAAACAGACAGGGAAGGTCAGCCCCAGCATTTT.

This rearrangement joins TRBV7-2 to TRBJ1-2; 7 nucleotides match TRBD1. V shed 5 bases, J shed 5 bases, and the junction held 2 bases outside the gene matches. The CDR3 consists of 12 residues. Germline CDR1 and CDR2: SGHTA and FQGNSA. The CDR3 DNA follows: TGTGCCAGCAGCGGACAGGTATATGGCTACACCTTC. This translates into CASSGQVYGYTF.

The count of this clone is one. The gene calls are TRBV2 and TRBJ2-1, with 9 bases matching TRBD2. V gave up 7 bases and J gave up 11 bases; unmatched junction bases: 18. CDR1 is SNHLY and CDR2 is FYNNEI in the germline V gene. The CDR3 has 16 residues. In DNA, the CDR3 is TGTGCCAGCAACCTAATACTAGCGGGCGTTACAATGAAGCAGTTCTTC. Translating it yields CASNLILAGVTMKQFF.